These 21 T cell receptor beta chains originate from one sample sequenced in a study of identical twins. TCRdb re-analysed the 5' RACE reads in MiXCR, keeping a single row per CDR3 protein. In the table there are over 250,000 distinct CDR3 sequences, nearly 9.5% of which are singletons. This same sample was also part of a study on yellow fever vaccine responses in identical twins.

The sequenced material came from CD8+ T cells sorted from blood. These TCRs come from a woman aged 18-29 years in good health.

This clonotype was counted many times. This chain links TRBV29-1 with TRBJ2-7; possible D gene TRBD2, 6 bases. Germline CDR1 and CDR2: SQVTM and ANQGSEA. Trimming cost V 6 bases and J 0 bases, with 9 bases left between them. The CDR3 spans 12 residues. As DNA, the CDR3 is TGCAGCGTGGGGGGAGACTCCTACGAGCAGTACTTC. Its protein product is CSVGGDSYEQYF.

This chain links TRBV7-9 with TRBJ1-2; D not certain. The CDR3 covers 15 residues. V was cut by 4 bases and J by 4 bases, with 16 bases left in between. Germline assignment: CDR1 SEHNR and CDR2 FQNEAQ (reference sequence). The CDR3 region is CASSSPQDFGYGYTF. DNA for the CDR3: TGTGCCAGCAGCTCACCTCAAGACTTCGGCTATGGCTACACCTTC.

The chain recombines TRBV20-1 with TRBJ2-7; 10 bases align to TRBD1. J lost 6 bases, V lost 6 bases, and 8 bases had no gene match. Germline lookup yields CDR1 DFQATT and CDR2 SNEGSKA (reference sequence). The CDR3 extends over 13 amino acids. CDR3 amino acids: CSAWTGGSGEQYF. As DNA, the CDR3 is TGCAGTGCGTGGACAGGGGGAAGTGGCGAGCAGTACTTC.

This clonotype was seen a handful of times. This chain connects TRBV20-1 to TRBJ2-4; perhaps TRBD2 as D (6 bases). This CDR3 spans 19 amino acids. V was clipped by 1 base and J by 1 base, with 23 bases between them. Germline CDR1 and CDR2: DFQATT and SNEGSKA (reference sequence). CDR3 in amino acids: CSARGVSGLEGPAKNIQYF. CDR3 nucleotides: TGCAGTGCTAGAGGGGTCTCCGGACTGGAGGGCCCTGCCAAAAACATTCAGTACTTC.

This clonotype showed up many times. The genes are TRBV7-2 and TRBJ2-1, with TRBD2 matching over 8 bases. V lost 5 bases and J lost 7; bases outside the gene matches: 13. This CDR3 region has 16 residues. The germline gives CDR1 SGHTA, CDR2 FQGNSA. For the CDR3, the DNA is TGTGCCAGCAGCCCCTTTAGAGCGGGAGCCTTGAATGAGCAGTTCTTC. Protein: CASSPFRAGALNEQFF.

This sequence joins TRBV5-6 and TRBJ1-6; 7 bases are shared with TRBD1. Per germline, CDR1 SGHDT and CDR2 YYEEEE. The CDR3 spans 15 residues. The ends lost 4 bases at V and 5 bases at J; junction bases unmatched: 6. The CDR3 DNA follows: TGTGCCAGCAGCCTCGGACAGGCGGATAATTCACCCCTCCACTTT. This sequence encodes CASSLGQADNSPLHF. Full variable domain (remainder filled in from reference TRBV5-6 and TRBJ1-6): DAGVTQSPTHLIKTRGQQVTLRCSPKSGHDTVSWYQQALGQGPQFIFQYYEEEERQRGNFPDRFSGHQFPNYSSELNVNALLLGDSALYLCASSLGQADNSPLHFGNGTRLTVT.

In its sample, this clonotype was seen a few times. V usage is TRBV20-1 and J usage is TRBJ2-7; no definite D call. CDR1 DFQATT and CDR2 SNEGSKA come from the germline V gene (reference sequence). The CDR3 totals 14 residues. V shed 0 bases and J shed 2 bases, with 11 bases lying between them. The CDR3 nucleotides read TGCAGTGCTAGAGATCCATCCCGTCCCTACGAGCAGTACTTC. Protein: CSARDPSRPYEQYF.

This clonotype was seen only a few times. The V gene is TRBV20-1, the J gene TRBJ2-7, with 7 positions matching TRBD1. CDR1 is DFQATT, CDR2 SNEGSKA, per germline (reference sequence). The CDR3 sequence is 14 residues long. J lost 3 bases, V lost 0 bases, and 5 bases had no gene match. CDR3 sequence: CSARDRDSSYEQYF. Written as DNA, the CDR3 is TGCAGTGCTAGAGACCGGGACAGCAGCTACGAGCAGTACTTC.

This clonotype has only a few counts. CDR3 protein: CASSGLAGVEQYF. The CDR3 region has the DNA TGTGCCAGCAGCGGACTAGCGGGAGTCGAGCAGTACTTC. The chain uses TRBV7-9 and TRBJ2-7, with 13 nucleotides matching TRBD2. This CDR3 contains 13 residues. The germline V gene has CDR1 SEHNR and CDR2 FQNEAQ (reference sequence). V was clipped by 5 bases and J by 6 bases; unmatched bases: 1.

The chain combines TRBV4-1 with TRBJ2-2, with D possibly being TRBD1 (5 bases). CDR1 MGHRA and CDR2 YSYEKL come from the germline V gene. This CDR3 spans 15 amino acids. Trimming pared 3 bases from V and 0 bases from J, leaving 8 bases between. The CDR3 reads CASSQWTPNTGELFF. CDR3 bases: TGCGCCAGCAGCCAGTGGACACCGAACACCGGGGAGCTGTTTTTT.

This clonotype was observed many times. Written as DNA, the CDR3 is TGCGCCAGCAGGACCGAGTTACAGGGCCCTCCCTCCTACGAGCAGTACTTC. Residues: CASRTELQGPPSYEQYF. This sequence joins TRBV5-1 and TRBJ2-7; the D gene is possibly TRBD1 (6 bases). V lost 5 bases to trimming and J lost 0 bases, with 21 bases between them. This CDR3 contains 17 residues. Germline CDR1 SGHRS, CDR2 YFSETQ.

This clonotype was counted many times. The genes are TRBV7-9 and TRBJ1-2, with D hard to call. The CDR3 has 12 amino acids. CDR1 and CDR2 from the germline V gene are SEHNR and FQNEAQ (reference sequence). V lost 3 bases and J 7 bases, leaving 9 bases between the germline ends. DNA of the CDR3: TGTGCCAGCAGCTTTGGAGGGCCTGGCTACACCTTC. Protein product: CASSFGGPGYTF. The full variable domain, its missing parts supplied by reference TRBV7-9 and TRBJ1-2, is DTGVSQNPRHKITKRGQNVTFRCDPISEHNRLYWYRQTLGQGPEFLTYFQNEAQLEKSRLLSDRFSAERPKGSFSTLEIQRTEQGDSAMYLCASSFGGPGYTFGSGTRLTVV.

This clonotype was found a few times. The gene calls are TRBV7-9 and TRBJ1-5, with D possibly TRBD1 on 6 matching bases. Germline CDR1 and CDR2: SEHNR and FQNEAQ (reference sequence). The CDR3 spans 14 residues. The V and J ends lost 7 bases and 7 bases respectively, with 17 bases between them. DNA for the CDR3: TGTGCCAGCAACGATGAAGGGGGGGGGCAGCCCCAGCATTTT. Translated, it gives CASNDEGGGQPQHF.

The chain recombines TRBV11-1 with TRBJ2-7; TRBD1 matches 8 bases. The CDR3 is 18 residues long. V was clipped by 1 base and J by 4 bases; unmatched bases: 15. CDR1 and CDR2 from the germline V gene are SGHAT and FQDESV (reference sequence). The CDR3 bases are TGTGCCAGCAGCTTAGAGAGGACACGGGAAAGGACAGGGTACGAGCAGTACTTC. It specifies CASSLERTRERTGYEQYF. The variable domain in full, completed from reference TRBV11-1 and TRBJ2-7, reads EAEVAQSPRYKITEKSQAVAFWCDPISGHATLYWYRQILGQGPELLVQFQDESVVDDSQLPKDRFSAERLKGVDSTLKIQPAELGDSAMYLCASSLERTRERTGYEQYFGPGTRLTVT.

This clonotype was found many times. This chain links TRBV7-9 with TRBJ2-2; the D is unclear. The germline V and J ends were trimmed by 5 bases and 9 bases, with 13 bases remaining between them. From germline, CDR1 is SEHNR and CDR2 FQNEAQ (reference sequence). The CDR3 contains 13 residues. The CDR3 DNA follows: TGTGCCAGCAGCCCAATGGCCTCCCGGGAGCTGTTTTTT. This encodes CASSPMASRELFF. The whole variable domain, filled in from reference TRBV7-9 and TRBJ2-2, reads DTGVSQNPRHKITKRGQNVTFRCDPISEHNRLYWYRQTLGQGPEFLTYFQNEAQLEKSRLLSDRFSAERPKGSFSTLEIQRTEQGDSAMYLCASSPMASRELFFGEGSRLTVL.

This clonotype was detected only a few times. The DNA of the CDR3 is TGCAGCGTTGAAGGTGATATGGTTAACTTGAACACTGAAGCTTTCTTT. It yields the protein CSVEGDMVNLNTEAFF. The chain employs TRBV29-1 and TRBJ1-1; no clear D. The V gene lost 1 base and the J gene lost 0 bases, with 15 bases spanning the gap. The CDR3 has 16 amino acids. Germline-derived CDR1 and CDR2 are SQVTM and ANQGSEA. The full variable domain, in which reference TRBV29-1 and TRBJ1-1 provide the parts outside the CDR3, is SAVISQKPSRDICQRGTSLTIQCQVDSQVTMMFWYRQQPGQSLTLIATANQGSEATYESGFVIDKFPISRPNLTFSTLTVSNMSPEDSSIYLCSVEGDMVNLNTEAFFGQGTRLTVV.

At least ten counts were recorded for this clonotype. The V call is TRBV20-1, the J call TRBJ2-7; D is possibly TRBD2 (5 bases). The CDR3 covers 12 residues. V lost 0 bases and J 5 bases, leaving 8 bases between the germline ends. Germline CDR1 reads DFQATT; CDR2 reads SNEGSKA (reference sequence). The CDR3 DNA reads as TGCAGTGCTAGAGATGAGGGCCACGAGCAGTACTTC. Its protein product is CSARDEGHEQYF.

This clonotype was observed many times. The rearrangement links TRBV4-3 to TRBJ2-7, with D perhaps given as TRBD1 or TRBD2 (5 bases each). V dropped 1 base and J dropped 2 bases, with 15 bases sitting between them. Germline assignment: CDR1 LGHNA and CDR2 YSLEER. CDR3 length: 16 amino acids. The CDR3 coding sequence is TGCGCCAGCAGCCAAGGGCGTGGGGACCCAGCCTACGAGCAGTACTTC. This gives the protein CASSQGRGDPAYEQYF.

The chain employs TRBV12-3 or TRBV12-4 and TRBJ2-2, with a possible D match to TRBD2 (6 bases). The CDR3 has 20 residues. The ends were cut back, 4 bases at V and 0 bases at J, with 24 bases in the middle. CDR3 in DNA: TGTGCCAGCAGTTCATCTAGGGGCTCTCGGCTAGCGACGAACACCGGGGAGCTGTTTTTT. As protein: CASSSSRGSRLATNTGELFF.

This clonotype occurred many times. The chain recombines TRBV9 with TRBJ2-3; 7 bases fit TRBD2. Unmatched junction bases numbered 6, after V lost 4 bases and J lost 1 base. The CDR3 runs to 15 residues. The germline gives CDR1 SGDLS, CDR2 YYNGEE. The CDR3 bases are TGTGCCAGCAGCAGGGAGGGGAGTGGCACAGATACGCAGTATTTT. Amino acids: CASSREGSGTDTQYF.

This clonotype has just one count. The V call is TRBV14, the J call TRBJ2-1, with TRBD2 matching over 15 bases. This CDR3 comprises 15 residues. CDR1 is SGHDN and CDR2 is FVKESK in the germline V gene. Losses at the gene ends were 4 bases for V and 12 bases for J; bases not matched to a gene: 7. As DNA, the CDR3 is TGTGCCAGCAGCCTCGGACTAGCGGGAGGGCCTTGGCAGTTCTTC. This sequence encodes CASSLGLAGGPWQFF.